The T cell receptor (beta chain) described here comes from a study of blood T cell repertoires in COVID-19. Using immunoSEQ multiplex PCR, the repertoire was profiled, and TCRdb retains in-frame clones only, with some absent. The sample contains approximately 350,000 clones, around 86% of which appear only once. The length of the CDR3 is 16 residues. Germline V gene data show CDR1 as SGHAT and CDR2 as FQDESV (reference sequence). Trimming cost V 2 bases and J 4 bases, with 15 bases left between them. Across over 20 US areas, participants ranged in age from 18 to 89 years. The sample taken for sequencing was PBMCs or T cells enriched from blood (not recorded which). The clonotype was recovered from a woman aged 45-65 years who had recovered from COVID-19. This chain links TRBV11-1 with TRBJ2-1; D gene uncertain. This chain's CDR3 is CASSLSRSSTYNEQFF. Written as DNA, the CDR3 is TGTGCCAGCAGCTTATCGAGGTCCAGTACTTACAATGAGCAGTTCTTC.